This T cell receptor beta chain came from a study of blood T cell repertoires in COVID-19. Across the whole study: Samples taken during acute and convalescent COVID-19 were collected in the United States, Italy and Spain. Nucleic acid was either cDNA or gDNA, and it came from T cells, B-cell-depleted T cells, or PBMCs.

In the study's own analysis: From reference gene primer amplification, estimates of nucleated cell counts were derived. Data came from immunoSEQ multiplex PCR; TCRdb stores just in-frame clones and leaves some out. Clone size and V and J calls were adopted from that table, with D and trimming inferred from the DNA. The profile shows 30,000 to 45,000 clones, approximately 90% of them singletons. The CDR3 sequence is 16 residues long. CDR1 and CDR2 (germline): SGHNT, YENEEA. V shed 2 bases, J shed 6 bases, and the junction held 10 bases outside the gene matches. This chain uses TRBV11-3 with TRBJ2-1; 7 bases are shared with TRBD2. This sequence was found in a human donor in a cohort sampled during active COVID-19. Sequenced: peripheral blood. Here the CDR3 DNA reads TGTGCCAGCAGCTTAAAGTTTGGACTAGGGCCCAATGAGCAGTTCTTC. Translation gives CASSLKFGLGPNEQFF.